This TCR beta chain was identified in a study of blood T cell repertoires in COVID-19. Study in general: Samples representing acute and convalescent COVID-19 were sourced from the United States, Italy and Spain.

Authors' processing steps: From reference gene primer amplification, estimates of nucleated cell counts were derived. The table came from immunoSEQ multiplex PCR; TCRdb's copy has only in-frame clones and leaves some out. V and J calls and clone size are those listed in that table; D and trimming were worked out from the DNA. The sample comprises over 200,000 clones, 75% to 90% of which are singletons, and less than 2.5% rests with the top ten. Per germline, CDR1 MNHEY and CDR2 SVGEGT. The CDR3 runs 18 residues. V lost 6 bases and J lost 8; bases outside the gene matches: 15. Across 20 to 25 US areas, participants ranged in age from roughly 18 to 95 years. Participant reports of clinical history set cohort assignment.

V gene TRBV6-2 or TRBV6-3 combines with J gene TRBJ2-4; 14 bases fit TRBD2. This receptor was obtained from a woman aged 45-65 years who had recovered from COVID-19. The sample consisted of PBMCs or T cells enriched from blood (not recorded which). The CDR3 region has the DNA TGTGCCAGCAGCCAGCTCGGGGGGACTAGCGGGAGAGGAGACATTCAGTACTTC. This sequence encodes CASSQLGGTSGRGDIQYF.